This T cell receptor beta chain was sequenced during a study of T cell responses to AZD1222 COVID-19 vaccine. At the level of the study: Investigators merged groups given second doses at roughly 4 or roughly 12 weeks.

The CDR3 loop spans 12 amino acids. The germline V gene has CDR1 DFQATT and CDR2 SNEGSKA (reference sequence). The V end was cut by 3 bases, the J end by 6 bases, with 11 bases between. General study points: The peak T cell response came first, and repertoires were sampled only after it. CD4 TCRs associated with vaccination spanned spike, dominating at 160-218 and 743-854.

Method: immunoSEQ multiplex PCR; TCRdb's copy keeps in-frame clones and lacks some. Of some 86,000 clones listed, about 90% were seen once; the top ten hold 5% to 6.5%. As to this clone: The antigen is undetermined.

V and J are TRBV20-1 and TRBJ2-5; D may be TRBD1 (6 bases). The material was peripheral blood, obtained on day 0 of AZD1222 vaccination. This clonotype was obtained from an adult in good health. The CDR3 sequence: CSASGQRKTQYF. CDR3 DNA: TGCAGTGCTAGTGGACAGAGGAAGACCCAGTACTTC.